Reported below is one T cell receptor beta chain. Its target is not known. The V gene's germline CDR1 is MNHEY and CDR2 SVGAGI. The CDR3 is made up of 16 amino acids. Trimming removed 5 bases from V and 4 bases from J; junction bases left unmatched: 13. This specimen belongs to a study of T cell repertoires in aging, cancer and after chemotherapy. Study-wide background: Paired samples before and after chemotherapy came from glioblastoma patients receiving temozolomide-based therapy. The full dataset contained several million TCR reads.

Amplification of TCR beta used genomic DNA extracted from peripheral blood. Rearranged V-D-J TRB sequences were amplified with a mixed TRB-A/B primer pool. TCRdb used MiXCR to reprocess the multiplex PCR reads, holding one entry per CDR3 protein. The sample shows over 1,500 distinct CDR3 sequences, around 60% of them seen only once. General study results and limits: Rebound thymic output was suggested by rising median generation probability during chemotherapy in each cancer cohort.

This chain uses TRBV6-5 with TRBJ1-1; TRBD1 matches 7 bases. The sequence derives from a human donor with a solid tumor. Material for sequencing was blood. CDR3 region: CASSEQIGQVSTEAFF. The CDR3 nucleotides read TGTGCCAGCAGTGAACAAATCGGACAGGTTTCCACTGAAGCTTTCTTT.